Ten or more counts support the clone carrying this T cell receptor (beta chain). Its target is not known. This entry is derived from a study of regulatory T cells in long-lasting Graves disease. Study observations and caveats: TCR diversity in persistent Graves' patients was below that of newly diagnosed ones.

According to the study, TCR beta libraries were built with iRepertoire HTBI primers and CDR3-region Arm-PCR. TCRdb passed the multiplex PCR reads through MiXCR, listing each CDR3 protein once. The data contain roughly 400,000 distinct CDR3 sequences, about 15% of them singletons. The time point: newly diagnosed GD, antithyroid drugs for less than 3 months. RNA extracted from PBMCs served as the sequencing template. CDR1 is SGHTA and CDR2 is FQGNSA in the germline V gene. The CDR3 covers 14 residues. After removal of 3 bases from V and 6 bases from J, the junction contained 2 bases not matched to a gene. This sample was also put to use in a study of T cells in Graves' hyperthyroidism and ophthalmopathy. That work states: Ophthalmopathy was distinguished from stable hyperthyroidism by 13 V-J signatures. Median prediction lead before ophthalmopathy onset was about 6.5 months with the model.

This receptor was obtained from a woman between 40 and 50 years old with Graves disease. The chain links TRBV7-2 to TRBJ1-6; TRBD1 aligns across 7 bases. This specimen consisted of peripheral blood mononuclear cells (PBMCs), obtained at new diagnosis, from a patient treated with antithyroid drugs. CDR3 region: CASSFRGSNSPLHF. CDR3 nucleotide sequence: TGTGCCAGCAGCTTCAGGGGGAGTAATTCACCCCTCCACTTT.